This T cell receptor beta chain was obtained from a study of T cells in Graves' hyperthyroidism and ophthalmopathy. It was RNA transcripts that yielded the amplified TCR beta CDR3 regions. When the TCR CDR3 underwent first-round RT-PCR, the HTBI primer set was used. TCRdb itself ran the multiplex PCR reads through MiXCR, one entry per CDR3 protein. The profile shows some 740,000 distinct CDR3 sequences, approximately 14% of them singletons. Trimming stripped 3 bases from V and 5 bases from J, with 16 bases between. The CDR3 consists of 15 residues. The sample holds many counts of this clonotype. The sample comprised blood. This TCR was recovered from a woman younger than 30 with Graves' hyperthyroidism. The rearrangement joins TRBV12-3 or TRBV12-4 to TRBJ2-5; D gene ambiguous. The CDR3 bases are TGTGCCAGCAGTTTCGGCCTATCTCTGAGCGAGACCCAGTACTTC. It is translated as CASSFGLSLSETQYF.